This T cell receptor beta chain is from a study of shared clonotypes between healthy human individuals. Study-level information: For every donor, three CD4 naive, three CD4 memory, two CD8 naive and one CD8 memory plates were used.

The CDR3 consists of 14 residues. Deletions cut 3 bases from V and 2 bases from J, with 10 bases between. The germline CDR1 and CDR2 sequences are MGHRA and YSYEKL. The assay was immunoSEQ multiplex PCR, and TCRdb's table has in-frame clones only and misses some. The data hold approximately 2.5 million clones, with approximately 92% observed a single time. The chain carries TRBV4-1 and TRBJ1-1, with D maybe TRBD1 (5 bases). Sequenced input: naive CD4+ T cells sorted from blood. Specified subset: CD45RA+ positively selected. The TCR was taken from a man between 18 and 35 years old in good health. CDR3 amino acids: CASSHGTANTEAFF. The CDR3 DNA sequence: TGCGCCAGCAGCCACGGGACTGCCAACACTGAAGCTTTCTTT.